The 5 T cell receptor beta chains given below trace back to one sample, sequenced in a study of control samples from healthy donors and cancer patients. Repertoires were generated with immunoSEQ multiplex PCR, while TCRdb's copy carries only in-frame clones and drops some. The sample lists roughly 90,000 clones, 80% to 95% occurring once. The source material was blood. The receptor source for this set is a woman aged 30 to 39 in good health.

The chain employs TRBV7-3 and TRBJ2-3; D gene ambiguous. The CDR3 spans 13 residues. CDR1 SGHTA and CDR2 FQGTGA come from the germline V gene. V lost 3 bases, J lost 5 bases, and 9 bases lay in between. This CDR3 is CASSFTERDTQYF. Written as DNA, the CDR3 is TGTGCCAGCAGCTTTACCGAAAGAGATACGCAGTATTTT.

This chain joins TRBV10-2 and TRBJ2-2, with D perhaps matching TRBD1 (5 bases). Trimming stripped 6 bases from V and 4 bases from J, with 21 bases between. CDR3 length: 17 amino acids. The V gene's germline CDR1 is WSHSY and CDR2 SAAADI. CDR3 region: CASRARGRGMGTGELFF. In DNA form, the CDR3 reads TGCGCCAGCAGGGCCCGTGGAAGGGGTATGGGCACCGGGGAGCTGTTTTTT.

The CDR3 nucleotides are TGTGCCAGCTCACCACCTCCAGGGGAGTCCTACAATGAGCAGTTCTTC. Translating gives CASSPPPGESYNEQFF. The genes are TRBV18 and TRBJ2-1; D perhaps matches TRBD1 (6 bases). CDR3 length equals 16 residues. Germline V gives CDR1 KGHSH, CDR2 LQKENI. V was shortened by 0 bases and J by 1 base, with 10 bases between the two germline ends.

The CDR3 here is CASSEPGFGSGANVLTF. The CDR3 DNA is TGTGCCAGCAGTGAACCGGGATTCGGCTCTGGGGCCAACGTCCTGACTTTC. This chain links TRBV2 with TRBJ2-6; TRBD2 might be the D (5 bases). The V gene lost 2 bases and the J gene lost 0 bases, with 11 bases spanning the gap. CDR3 length: 17 residues. Germline CDR1 reads SNHLY; CDR2 reads FYNNEI.

The chain employs TRBV3-1 (or the pseudogene TRBV3-2) and TRBJ2-5; D remains ambiguous. Germline CDR1 LGHDT, CDR2 YNNKEL (reference sequence). The CDR3 spans 13 residues. Deletions cut 0 bases from V and 5 bases from J, with 7 bases between. For the CDR3, the DNA is TGTGCCAGCAGCCAAGAGCCCTGGGAGACCCAGTACTTC. Translated, it gives CASSQEPWETQYF.